This TCR beta chain was sequenced in a study of OX40 agonist ivuxolimab in advanced cancers. About the study: Three patients got partial responses; one had hepatocellular carcinoma and two had cutaneous melanoma.

Germline V CDR1 and CDR2: GTSNPN, SVGIG (reference sequence). The CDR3 is 16 residues long. Germline trimming cut 3 bases from V and 8 bases from J; bases unmatched to any gene: 18. This table comes from immunoSEQ multiplex PCR, and its TCRdb copy is limited to in-frame clones, with some not included. The repertoire has fewer than 120,000 clones, roughly 89% of them found once; the top ten carry less than 0.3%. A note on this clone: What it binds is unknown.

Study-wide points: Fewer expanded clones were found on average in CD4+ than in CD8+ T cells. Low clonal expansion, among the lowest seen, marked partial responders at 0.1-3.0 mg/kg. By week 6 at 0.1 to 3.0 mg/kg, blood CD4+ and CD8+ T cells had expanded clonally.

This sequence was found in an adult with an advanced solid tumor such as melanoma, head and neck, liver or kidney cancer. The chain uses TRBV30 and TRBJ1-2; 7 positions match TRBD1. Here the sequenced sample was CD4+ or CD8+ T cells sorted from blood, taken in a trial of the OX40 agonist ivuxolimab. CDR3 amino acids: CAWRSSMQGGVGGYTF. As DNA, the CDR3 is TGTGCCTGGAGATCATCGATGCAAGGGGGCGTGGGAGGCTACACCTTC.